This T cell receptor beta chain is drawn from a study of tumor-infiltrating lymphocytes in oesophageal squamous cell carcinoma. Each CDR3 protein gets one entry after TCRdb re-called the PCR reads with MiXCR. The sample consists of roughly 13,000 distinct CDR3 sequences, 40% to 60% of them appearing once. Germline V gene lookup returns CDR1 SGHAT and CDR2 FQNNGV. The CDR3 loop spans 13 amino acids. The V and J ends lost 5 bases and 4 bases respectively, with 11 bases between them. This clonotype originated in a male donor with esophageal squamous cell carcinoma. This chain uses TRBV11-2 with TRBJ1-1, with a possible D match to TRBD1 (5 bases). Sequenced material: blood. CDR3 loop: CASSKGPGTEAFF. CDR3 bases: TGTGCCAGCAGCAAGGGACCAGGCACTGAAGCTTTCTTT.